Judged by abundance, the clone carrying this T cell receptor (beta chain) is medium-sized. The source of the sample is a study of neurological immune-mediated disorders. 5'RACE with 10-nucleotide random UMIs generated the cDNA. MiXCR was run by TCRdb on the 5' RACE reads, yielding one entry per CDR3 protein. The sample shows around 18,000 distinct CDR3 sequences, under 35% of them seen only once. Losses at the gene ends were 2 bases for V and 1 base for J; bases not matched to a gene: 1. Germline CDR1 is MNHNY and CDR2 is SVGAGI (reference sequence). The CDR3 runs to 14 residues. The receptor's source is a man in his forties or fifties with HTLV-1-associated myelopathy (HAM/TSP). V is TRBV6-6 and J is TRBJ2-5; TRBD2 aligns across 7 bases. Material: PBMCs. The CDR3 loop is CASSYGGGQETQYF. As DNA, the CDR3 is TGTGCCAGCAGTTACGGCGGGGGCCAAGAGACCCAGTACTTC.